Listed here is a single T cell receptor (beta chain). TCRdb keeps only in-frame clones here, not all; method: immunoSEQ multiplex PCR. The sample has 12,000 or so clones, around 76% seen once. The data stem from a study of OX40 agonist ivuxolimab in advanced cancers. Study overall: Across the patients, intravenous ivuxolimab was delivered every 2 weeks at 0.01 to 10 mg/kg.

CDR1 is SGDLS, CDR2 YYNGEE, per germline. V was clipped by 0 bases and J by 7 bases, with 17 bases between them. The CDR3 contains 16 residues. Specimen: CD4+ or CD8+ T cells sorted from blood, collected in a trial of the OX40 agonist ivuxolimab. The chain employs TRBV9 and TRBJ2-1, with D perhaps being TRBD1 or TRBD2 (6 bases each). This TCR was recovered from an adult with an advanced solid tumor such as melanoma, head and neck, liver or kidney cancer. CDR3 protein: CASSVVAGTQGNEQFF. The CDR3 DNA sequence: TGTGCCAGCAGCGTAGTGGCGGGGACCCAGGGGAATGAGCAGTTCTTC.